The rows below give T cell receptor beta chains drawn from one sample of a study of blood T cell repertoires in COVID-19. Clones were read by immunoSEQ multiplex PCR, and TCRdb kept only the in-frame ones, dropping some. The sample has around 27,000 clones; around 90% are singletons. Specimen: peripheral blood. Source of these receptors: a human donor in a cohort sampled during active COVID-19. Both conserved end residues are part of each CDR3. D genes are given only for firm matches. A clone size is listed for some rows: how often the clone was seen (once, few, many), or a class if it is expanded.

D gene: TRBD1
clone size: NA
V gene: TRBV5-1
J gene: TRBJ2-5
CDR3 protein: CASRLSGTGGKTQYF
CDR3 DNA: TGCGCCAGCAGGTTATCCGGGACAGGGGGCAAGACCCAGTACTTC

D gene: NA
clone size: NA
V gene: TRBV11-2
J gene: TRBJ1-3
CDR3 protein: CASSLLSEETGNTIYF
CDR3 DNA: TGTGCCAGCAGCTTACTCAGCGAGGAAACTGGAAACACCATATATTTT

D gene: NA
clone size: NA
V gene: TRBV3-1/TRBV3-2
J gene: TRBJ1-4
CDR3 protein: CASSQGQGLLLFF
CDR3 DNA: TGTGCCAGCAGCCAGGGGCAGGGGTTATTGCTGTTTTTT

D gene: NA
clone size: NA
V gene: TRBV5-4
J gene: TRBJ2-7
CDR3 protein: CASSLAPRQGKDEQYF
CDR3 DNA: TGTGCCAGCAGCTTAGCCCCTCGGCAGGGAAAAGACGAGCAGTACTTC

D gene: NA
clone size: NA
V gene: TRBV28
J gene: TRBJ2-1
CDR3 protein: CASSPTTSNEQFF
CDR3 DNA: TGTGCCAGCAGTCCAACTACTAGTAATGAGCAGTTCTTC

D gene: NA
clone size: NA
V gene: TRBV10-1
J gene: TRBJ1-6
CDR3 protein: CASFGRARDSPLHF
CDR3 DNA: TGCGCCAGTTTTGGCAGGGCAAGAGATTCACCCCTCCACTTT

D gene: TRBD1
clone size: NA
V gene: TRBV10-3
J gene: TRBJ2-7
CDR3 protein: CAIRSRDRVEQYF
CDR3 DNA: TGTGCCATCAGGTCCCGGGACAGGGTCGAGCAGTACTTC

D gene: NA
clone size: NA
V gene: TRBV3-1/TRBV3-2
J gene: TRBJ1-2
CDR3 protein: CASSQFAGSNYGYTF
CDR3 DNA: TGTGCCAGCAGCCAATTCGCCGGGTCGAACTATGGCTACACCTTC

D gene: NA
clone size: NA
V gene: TRBV7-9
J gene: TRBJ1-2
CDR3 protein: CASSLLVASRGYTF
CDR3 DNA: TGTGCCAGCAGCTTATTGGTGGCCAGTCGTGGCTACACCTTC

D gene: TRBD1
clone size: NA
V gene: TRBV25-1
J gene: TRBJ1-6
CDR3 protein: CASSASSGTGDNSPLHF
CDR3 DNA: TGTGCCAGCAGTGCCTCATCTGGGACAGGGGACAATTCACCCCTCCACTTT

D gene: TRBD1
clone size: NA
V gene: TRBV6-5
J gene: TRBJ1-1
CDR3 protein: CASSLRTGWTEAFF
CDR3 DNA: TGTGCCAGCAGTCTCCGGACAGGGTGGACTGAAGCTTTCTTT

D gene: NA
clone size: NA
V gene: TRBV12-3/TRBV12-4
J gene: TRBJ1-2
CDR3 protein: CASRPVALSGYTF
CDR3 DNA: TGTGCCAGCAGACCCGTAGCCCTATCTGGCTACACCTTC

D gene: NA
clone size: NA
V gene: TRBV7-9
J gene: TRBJ2-5
CDR3 protein: CASSLSPETQYF
CDR3 DNA: TGTGCCAGCAGCTTATCCCCTGAGACCCAGTACTTC

D gene: TRBD1
clone size: NA
V gene: TRBV19
J gene: TRBJ1-2
CDR3 protein: CASSKTGTASYGYTF
CDR3 DNA: TGTGCCAGTAGTAAAACCGGGACAGCTTCCTATGGCTACACCTTC

D gene: NA
clone size: few
V gene: TRBV4-1
J gene: TRBJ1-2
CDR3 protein: CASSQPGTLGYGYTF
CDR3 DNA: TGCGCCAGCAGCCAACCCGGGACTCTAGGCTATGGCTACACCTTC

D gene: TRBD1
clone size: NA
V gene: TRBV30
J gene: TRBJ1-5
CDR3 protein: CAWTFPAGRGHQPQHF
CDR3 DNA: TGTGCCTGGACCTTCCCAGCGGGCAGGGGGCATCAGCCCCAGCATTTT

D gene: NA
clone size: NA
V gene: TRBV6-5
J gene: TRBJ1-2
CDR3 protein: CASRTGAYGYTF
CDR3 DNA: TGTGCCAGCAGGACCGGAGCCTATGGCTACACCTTC

D gene: TRBD1
clone size: NA
V gene: TRBV15
J gene: TRBJ1-4
CDR3 protein: CATSRDRTGDNEKLFF
CDR3 DNA: TGTGCCACCAGCAGAGATCGTACAGGGGATAATGAAAAACTGTTTTTT

D gene: TRBD2
clone size: once
V gene: TRBV2
J gene: TRBJ2-1
CDR3 protein: CASSPWTSGLVF
CDR3 DNA: TGTGCCAGCAGTCCATGGACTAGCGGACTGGTCTTC

D gene: NA
clone size: once
V gene: TRBV7-8
J gene: TRBJ1-2
CDR3 protein: CASRKAGEGGYTF
CDR3 DNA: TGTGCCAGCCGAAAAGCAGGGGAGGGCGGCTACACCTTC

D gene: TRBD2
clone size: NA
V gene: TRBV7-2
J gene: TRBJ2-1
CDR3 protein: CASSPRTSLAEQFF
CDR3 DNA: TGTGCCAGCAGCCCACGGACTAGTTTGGCTGAGCAGTTCTTC

D gene: TRBD1
clone size: NA
V gene: TRBV12-3/TRBV12-4
J gene: TRBJ1-2
CDR3 protein: CASRGTGFYGYTF
CDR3 DNA: TGTGCCAGCAGAGGGACAGGGTTCTATGGCTACACCTTC

D gene: NA
clone size: NA
V gene: TRBV29-1
J gene: TRBJ2-1
CDR3 protein: CSVEDLYSAGLKKNNEQFF
CDR3 DNA: TGCAGCGTTGAAGATCTTTATTCGGCAGGGCTCAAGAAGAACAATGAGCAGTTCTTC

D gene: NA
clone size: NA
V gene: TRBV28
J gene: TRBJ1-6
CDR3 protein: CASSWQQLNSPLHF
CDR3 DNA: TGTGCCAGCAGTTGGCAGCAACTAAATTCACCCCTCCACTTT

D gene: NA
clone size: once
V gene: TRBV5-1
J gene: TRBJ2-3
CDR3 protein: CASSLARARTDTQYF
CDR3 DNA: TGCGCCAGCAGCTTGGCCAGGGCCCGCACAGATACGCAGTATTTT

D gene: NA
clone size: NA
V gene: TRBV5-1
J gene: TRBJ2-6
CDR3 protein: CASSLLTGASSGANVLTF
CDR3 DNA: TGCGCCAGCAGCTTGCTGACAGGCGCCAGCTCTGGGGCCAACGTCCTGACTTTC

D gene: TRBD1
clone size: once
V gene: TRBV6-2/TRBV6-3
J gene: TRBJ1-2
CDR3 protein: CASSYPSTGVQTYGYTF
CDR3 DNA: TGTGCCAGCAGTTACCCAAGTACAGGGGTCCAGACCTATGGCTACACCTTC

D gene: NA
clone size: NA
V gene: TRBV7-9
J gene: TRBJ2-2
CDR3 protein: CASSSTGPNTGELFF
CDR3 DNA: TGTGCCAGCAGCTCAACAGGGCCGAACACCGGGGAGCTGTTTTTT

D gene: TRBD1
clone size: NA
V gene: TRBV27
J gene: TRBJ1-3
CDR3 protein: CASSPGQGAAMYTIYF
CDR3 DNA: TGTGCCAGCAGTCCGGGACAGGGGGCAGCTATGTACACCATATATTTT

D gene: TRBD2
clone size: NA
V gene: TRBV5-1
J gene: TRBJ2-1
CDR3 protein: CASSREGQRNFNEQFF
CDR3 DNA: TGCGCCAGCAGCCGGGAGGGGCAGCGAAACTTCAATGAGCAGTTCTTC

D gene: NA
clone size: few
V gene: TRBV3-1/TRBV3-2
J gene: TRBJ1-1
CDR3 protein: CASSQDSGLEAFF
CDR3 DNA: TGTGCCAGCAGCCAAGACTCAGGGCTTGAAGCTTTCTTT

D gene: TRBD1
clone size: NA
V gene: TRBV5-8
J gene: TRBJ2-3
CDR3 protein: CASSLRGQERTDTQYF
CDR3 DNA: TGTGCCAGCAGCTTGAGGGGGCAAGAACGGACAGATACGCAGTATTTT

D gene: TRBD1
clone size: few
V gene: TRBV23-1
J gene: TRBJ2-7
CDR3 protein: CASSLRDRGRYEQYF
CDR3 DNA: TGCGCCAGCAGTCTCCGGGACAGGGGAAGGTACGAGCAGTACTTC

D gene: NA
clone size: NA
V gene: TRBV2
J gene: TRBJ1-5
CDR3 protein: CASSAFSNQPQHF
CDR3 DNA: TGTGCCAGCAGTGCCTTTAGCAATCAGCCCCAGCATTTT

D gene: TRBD1
clone size: NA
V gene: TRBV6-5
J gene: TRBJ2-7
CDR3 protein: CASSYSGQGASEQYF
CDR3 DNA: TGTGCCAGCAGTTACTCGGGACAGGGGGCGTCCGAGCAGTACTTC

D gene: NA
clone size: few
V gene: TRBV19
J gene: TRBJ1-6
CDR3 protein: CASSQYPATIGNSPLHF
CDR3 DNA: TGTGCCAGTAGTCAATACCCAGCGACGATCGGTAATTCACCCCTCCACTTT

D gene: TRBD2
clone size: NA
V gene: TRBV9
J gene: TRBJ2-5
CDR3 protein: CASSVGGGGPQETQYF
CDR3 DNA: TGTGCCAGCAGCGTAGGTGGCGGGGGGCCCCAAGAGACCCAGTACTTC

D gene: NA
clone size: NA
V gene: TRBV4-1
J gene: TRBJ1-5
CDR3 protein: CASSQASGGNQPQHF
CDR3 DNA: TGCGCCAGCAGCCAGGCCTCGGGTGGCAATCAGCCCCAGCATTTT

D gene: TRBD2
clone size: NA
V gene: TRBV10-3
J gene: TRBJ2-1
CDR3 protein: CAISGRTSGGGEQFF
CDR3 DNA: TGTGCCATCAGTGGGCGGACTAGCGGGGGAGGTGAGCAGTTCTTC

D gene: TRBD1
clone size: NA
V gene: TRBV15
J gene: TRBJ1-2
CDR3 protein: CATSRGQGGNYGYTF
CDR3 DNA: TGTGCCACCAGCAGGGGACAGGGGGGAAACTATGGCTACACCTTC

D gene: TRBD1
clone size: NA
V gene: TRBV11-3
J gene: TRBJ2-2
CDR3 protein: CASSLRDRGRTGELFF
CDR3 DNA: TGTGCCAGCAGCCTCCGGGACAGGGGGCGGACCGGGGAGCTGTTTTTT

D gene: TRBD1
clone size: NA
V gene: TRBV15
J gene: TRBJ1-2
CDR3 protein: CATSNQRDRGDYGYTF
CDR3 DNA: TGTGCCACCAGCAATCAACGGGACAGGGGCGACTATGGCTACACCTTC

D gene: TRBD1
clone size: NA
V gene: TRBV4-1
J gene: TRBJ2-3
CDR3 protein: CASSQDGTASVNTQYF
CDR3 DNA: TGCGCCAGCAGCCAAGATGGGACAGCCAGTGTGAATACGCAGTATTTT

D gene: TRBD2
clone size: once
V gene: TRBV13
J gene: TRBJ2-7
CDR3 protein: CASSSGLAGSSYEQYF
CDR3 DNA: TGTGCCAGCAGCTCGGGACTAGCGGGGAGCTCCTACGAGCAGTACTTC

D gene: TRBD2
clone size: once
V gene: TRBV25-1
J gene: TRBJ2-5
CDR3 protein: CASSRRGGWETQYF
CDR3 DNA: TGTGCCAGCAGCCGGCGCGGGGGGTGGGAGACCCAGTACTTC

D gene: NA
clone size: NA
V gene: TRBV25-1
J gene: TRBJ1-1
CDR3 protein: CASSSPGSESEAFF
CDR3 DNA: TGTGCCAGCAGTTCTCCAGGGTCCGAATCAGAAGCTTTCTTT

D gene: NA
clone size: NA
V gene: TRBV5-1
J gene: TRBJ2-6
CDR3 protein: CASSFRQTSGANVLTF
CDR3 DNA: TGCGCCAGCAGCTTTCGACAGACCTCTGGGGCCAACGTCCTGACTTTC

D gene: TRBD2
clone size: once
V gene: TRBV7-2
J gene: TRBJ2-3
CDR3 protein: CASSLSAGGPYTQYF
CDR3 DNA: TGTGCCAGCAGCTTATCCGCGGGGGGGCCGTATACGCAGTATTTT